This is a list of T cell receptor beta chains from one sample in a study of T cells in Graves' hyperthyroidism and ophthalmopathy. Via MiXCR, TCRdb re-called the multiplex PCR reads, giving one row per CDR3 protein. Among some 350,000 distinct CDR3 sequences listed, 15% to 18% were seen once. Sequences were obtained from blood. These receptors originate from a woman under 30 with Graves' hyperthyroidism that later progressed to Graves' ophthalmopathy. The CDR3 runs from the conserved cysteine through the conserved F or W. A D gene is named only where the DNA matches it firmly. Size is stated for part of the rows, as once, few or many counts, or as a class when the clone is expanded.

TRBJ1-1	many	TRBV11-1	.	TGTGCCAGCAGCTTAAGGCGGCAACCGAACACTGAAGCTTTCTTT	CASSLRRQPNTEAFF
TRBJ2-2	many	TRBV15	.	TGTGCCACCAGCATCCCCCGCGGAGTAATGAACACCGGGGAGCTGTTTTTT	CATSIPRGVMNTGELFF
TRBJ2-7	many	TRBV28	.	TGTGCCAGCAGTCCTGAGATAATGCCAGTCTCCTACGAGCAGTACTTC	CASSPEIMPVSYEQYF
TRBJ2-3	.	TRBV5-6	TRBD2	TGTGCCAGCATCCGAGGCCCCATTACAGGTGCCCAGCGGGAGTTTCCGGATACGCAGTATTTT	CASIRGPITGAQREFPDTQYF
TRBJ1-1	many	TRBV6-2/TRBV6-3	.	TGTGCCAGCAGTTTAAAAGGGCACCCTGAAGCTTTCTTT	CASSLKGHPEAFF
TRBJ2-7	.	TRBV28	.	TGTGCCAGCAGTTTAGGGGACAAAAAAGAGCAGTACTTC	CASSLGDKKEQYF
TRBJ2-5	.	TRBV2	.	TGTGCCGGTGGCGGTGTGGCTAGCGAACAAGAGACCCAGTACTTC	CAGGGVASEQETQYF
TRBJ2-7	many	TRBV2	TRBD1	TGTGCCAGCAGTAGACAGGGACGCGAGCAGTACTTC	CASSRQGREQYF
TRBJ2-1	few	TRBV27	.	TGTGCCAGCAGTGGCTACAGGGTAGTGGATGGTGAGCAGTTCTTC	CASSGYRVVDGEQFF
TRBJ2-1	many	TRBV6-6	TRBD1	TGTGCCAGCAGTTACCCGTTCCTGGGACAGGGCAACAATGAGCAGTTCTTC	CASSYPFLGQGNNEQFF
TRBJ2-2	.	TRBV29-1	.	TGCAGCGGACTCCGGGATAGGAACGGGGAGCTGTTTTTT	CSGLRDRNGELFF
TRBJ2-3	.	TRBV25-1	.	TGTGCCAGCAGTGAATCGTGGCTAGGTCGAGCTGATACGCAGTATTTT	CASSESWLGRADTQYF
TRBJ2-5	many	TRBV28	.	TGTGCCAGCAGCCCTCAAAGAGGGCCGGCTCGGGAGACCCAGTACTTC	CASSPQRGPARETQYF
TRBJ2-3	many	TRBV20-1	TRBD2	TGCAGTGCCCAGGGGAGTACTAGCGGGACGGTAGATACGCAGTATTTT	CSAQGSTSGTVDTQYF
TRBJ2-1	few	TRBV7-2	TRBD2	TGTGCCAGCAGCTTAGAAGCTAGCGGGAGACGTGAGCAGTTCTTC	CASSLEASGRREQFF
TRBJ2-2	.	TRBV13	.	TGTGCCAGCAGAATGTGGGGGTCCGGGGAGCTGTTTTTT	CASRMWGSGELFF
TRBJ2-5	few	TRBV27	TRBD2	TGTGCCAGCAGTCCCGAGACTAGCGGGAGGGAGGAGACCCAGTACTTC	CASSPETSGREETQYF
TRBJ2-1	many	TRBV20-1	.	TGCAGTGCTCCCGGATGGGTAAATGAGCAGTTCTTC	CSAPGWVNEQFF
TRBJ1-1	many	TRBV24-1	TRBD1	TGTGCCACCAGTGATGGGGACAGGGGAGAAGCTTTCTTT	CATSDGDRGEAFF
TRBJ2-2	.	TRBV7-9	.	TGTGCCAGCAGCTTAGCTGTCGGGGGAGATACCGGGGAGCTGTTTTTT	CASSLAVGGDTGELFF
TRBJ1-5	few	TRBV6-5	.	TGTGCCAGCAGTTACGACGTAGGGTCGGGCAATCAGCCCCAGCATTTT	CASSYDVGSGNQPQHF
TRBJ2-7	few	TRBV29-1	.	TGCAGCGTTGAAGACGTTGGGGAGCGGGACACCTACGAGCAGTACTTC	CSVEDVGERDTYEQYF
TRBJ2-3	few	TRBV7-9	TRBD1	TGTGCCAGCAGAGCCGGGACAGGGAGCAGAGATACGCAGTATTTT	CASRAGTGSRDTQYF
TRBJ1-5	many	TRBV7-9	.	TGTGCCAGCAGCCCCTCGGGCCGTAGCAATCAGCCCCAGCATTTT	CASSPSGRSNQPQHF
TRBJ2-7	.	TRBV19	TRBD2	TGTGCCAGTAGTGGAGCTAGCGGAGAAACCTACGAGCAGTACTTC	CASSGASGETYEQYF
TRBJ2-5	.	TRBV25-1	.	TGTGCCAGCAGGACAGACTCGGTCGGGACCCAGTACTTC	CASRTDSVGTQYF
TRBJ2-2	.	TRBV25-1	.	TGTGCCAGCAGCCTAGACCACGGGGAGCTGTTTTTT	CASSLDHGELFF
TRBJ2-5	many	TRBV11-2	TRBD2	TGTGCCAGCAGTAGCGGGACTAGCGGGAGTCTCGGGAAGACCCAGTACTTC	CASSSGTSGSLGKTQYF
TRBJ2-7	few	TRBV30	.	TGTGCCTGGAGTTCAGTTATTAACCCTTACGAGCAGTACTTC	CAWSSVINPYEQYF
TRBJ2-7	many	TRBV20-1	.	TGCAGTGCTAGGGGGTGGGAAGTATACGAGCAGTACTTC	CSARGWEVYEQYF
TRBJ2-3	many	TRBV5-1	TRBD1	TGCGCCAGCAGCCCGGGACAGGGGAAGGGGGCAGATACGCAGTATTTT	CASSPGQGKGADTQYF
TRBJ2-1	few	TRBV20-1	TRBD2	TGCAGTGCTAGAGTCGGGACTAGCGGGACCCACAATGAGCAGTTCTTC	CSARVGTSGTHNEQFF
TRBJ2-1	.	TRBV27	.	TGTGCCAGCAGTTCCGACCGAAGGGGGCAGTTCTTC	CASSSDRRGQFF
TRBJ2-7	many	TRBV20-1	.	TGCAGTGCTTGGGCTGCCTACGAGCAGTACTTC	CSAWAAYEQYF
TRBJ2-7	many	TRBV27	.	TGTGCCAGTAAACAGGGCTACGAGCAGTACTTC	CASKQGYEQYF
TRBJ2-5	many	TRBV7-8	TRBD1	TGTGCCAGCAGCTTTACCGCGGGACAGGGGGGTCAAGAGACCCAGTACTTC	CASSFTAGQGGQETQYF
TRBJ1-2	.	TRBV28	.	TGTGCCAGCAGTTTATGGCAGGGAGCGTTATATGGCTACACCTTC	CASSLWQGALYGYTF
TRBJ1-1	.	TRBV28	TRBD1	TGTGCCGGCAGTGGTCGGGACAGGGGAGGATGTACTGAAGCTTTCTTT	CAGSGRDRGGCTEAFF
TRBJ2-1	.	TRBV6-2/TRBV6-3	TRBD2	TGTGCCAGCAGTTACTCGTTCCTGAGGACTACTAGCGGGAGGGTTGAGCAGTTCTTC	CASSYSFLRTTSGRVEQFF
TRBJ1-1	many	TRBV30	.	TGTGCCTGGAGTCTGGCGCGGAACACTGAAGCTTTCTTT	CAWSLARNTEAFF
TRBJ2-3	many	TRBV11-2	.	TGTGCCAGCAGCTTAGGGCCCGGCGATACGCAGTATTTT	CASSLGPGDTQYF
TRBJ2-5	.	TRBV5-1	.	TGCGCCAGCAGCTTGTATCCCAGACAAGAGACCCAGTACTTC	CASSLYPRQETQYF
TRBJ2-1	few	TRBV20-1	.	TGCAGTGCCGCTAGAATCAGTCACTTGGATGAGCAGTTCTTC	CSAARISHLDEQFF
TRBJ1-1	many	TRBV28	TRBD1	TGTGCCAGCAGTTTCCCCAGACAGGGGGCGTATAACACTGAAGCTTTCTTT	CASSFPRQGAYNTEAFF
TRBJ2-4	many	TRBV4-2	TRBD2	TGTGCCAGCACTGCGGGAGGGCCGGGGGACATTCAGTACTTC	CASTAGGPGDIQYF
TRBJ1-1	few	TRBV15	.	TGTGCCACCAGCAGAGCAGCAGACAACACTGAAGCTTTCTTT	CATSRAADNTEAFF
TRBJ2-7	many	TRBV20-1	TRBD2	TGCAGGGCCGGGACGGGAGGCTACGAGCAGTACTTC	CRAGTGGYEQYF
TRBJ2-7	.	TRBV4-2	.	TGTGCCAGCAGCCAAGAGATGGGGCGGGGCACCTACGAGCAGTACTTC	CASSQEMGRGTYEQYF
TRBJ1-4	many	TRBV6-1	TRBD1	TGTGCCAGCAGTCCCCGGACAGGGGCGAGTGAAAAACTGTTTTTT	CASSPRTGASEKLFF
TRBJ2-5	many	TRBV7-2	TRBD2	TGTGCCAGCAGCTTACGGACTGTTAGCGGGAGAGGGGAAGAGACCCAGTACTTC	CASSLRTVSGRGEETQYF